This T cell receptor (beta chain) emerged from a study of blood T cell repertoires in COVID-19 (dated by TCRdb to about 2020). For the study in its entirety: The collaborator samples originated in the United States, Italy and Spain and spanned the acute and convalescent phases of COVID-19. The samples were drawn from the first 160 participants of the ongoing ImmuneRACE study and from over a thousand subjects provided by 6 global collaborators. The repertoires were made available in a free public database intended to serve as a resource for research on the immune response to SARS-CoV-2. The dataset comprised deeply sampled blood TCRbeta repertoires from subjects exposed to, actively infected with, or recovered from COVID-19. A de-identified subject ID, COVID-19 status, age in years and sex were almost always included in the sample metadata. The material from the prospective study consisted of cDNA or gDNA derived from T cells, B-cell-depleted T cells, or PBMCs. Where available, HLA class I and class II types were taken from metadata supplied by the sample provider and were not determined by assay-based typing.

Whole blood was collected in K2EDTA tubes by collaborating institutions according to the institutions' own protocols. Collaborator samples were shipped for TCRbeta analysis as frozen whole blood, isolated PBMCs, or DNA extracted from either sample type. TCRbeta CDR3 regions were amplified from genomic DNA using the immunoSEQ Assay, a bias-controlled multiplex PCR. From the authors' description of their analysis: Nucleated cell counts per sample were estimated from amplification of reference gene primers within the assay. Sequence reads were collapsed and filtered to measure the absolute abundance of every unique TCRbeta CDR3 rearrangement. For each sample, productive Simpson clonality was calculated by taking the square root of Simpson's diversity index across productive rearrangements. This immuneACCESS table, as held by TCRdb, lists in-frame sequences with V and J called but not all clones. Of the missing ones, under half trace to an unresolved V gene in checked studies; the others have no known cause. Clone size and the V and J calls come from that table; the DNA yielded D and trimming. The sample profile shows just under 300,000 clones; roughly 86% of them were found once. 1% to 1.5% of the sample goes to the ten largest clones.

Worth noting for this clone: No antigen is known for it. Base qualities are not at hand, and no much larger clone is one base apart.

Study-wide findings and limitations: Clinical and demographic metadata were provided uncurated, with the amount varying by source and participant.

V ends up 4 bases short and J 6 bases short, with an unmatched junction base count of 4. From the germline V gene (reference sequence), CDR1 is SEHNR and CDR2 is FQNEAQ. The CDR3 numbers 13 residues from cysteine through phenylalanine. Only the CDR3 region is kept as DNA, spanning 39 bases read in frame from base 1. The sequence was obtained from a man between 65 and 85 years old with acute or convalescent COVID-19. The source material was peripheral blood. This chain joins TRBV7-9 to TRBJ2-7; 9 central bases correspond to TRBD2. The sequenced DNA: TGTGCCAGCAGCTCGCCAGCGGGAGGCGAGCAGTACTTC. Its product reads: CASSSPAGGEQYF.